What follows are 20 T cell receptor beta chains derived from one specimen sequenced in a study of CD8+ T cells in alopecia areata. As the sequencing template, cDNA was produced by extracting RNA and reverse transcribing it. Sequenced by immunoSEQ multiplex PCR; TCRdb stores in-frame clones only, minus some. The specimen gives about 270,000 clones without singletons; the ten biggest hold about 1.2%. Cells pooled from cutaneous lymph nodes were sorted on CD4, CD8alpha, NKG2D, NKG2ACE and other markers. Sequencing was performed on CD4+ T cells sorted from a lymph node. The receptors derive from a C3H/HeJ mouse with alopecia areata. MHC haplotype here: H2-k.

About this clone itself: Gene names follow the mouse nomenclature. The read finishes 4 residues shy of the CDR3 end, and the germline J gene is used to complete it. V gene TRBV31 combines with J gene TRBJ1-2; 9 bases are shared with TRBD1. The CDR3 totals 14 residues. CDR1 GKSSPN and CDR2 SITVG come from the germline V gene. V was pared by 3 bases and J by 3 bases, with 5 bases of the junction left unmatched. The covered CDR3 bases are TGTGCCTGGAGACCGGGACAGGGAGACTCC. Translating gives CAWRPGQGDS. The whole CDR3 sequence is CAWRPGQGDSDYTF.

This clone was observed a handful of times. Mouse germline and gene names are used. The read ends 4 residues early relative to the CDR3; the germline J gene fills the gap. The chain is built from TRBV1 and TRBJ2-1; D unresolved. In germline, CDR1 is NSQYPW, CDR2 LRSPGD (reference sequence). The CDR3 is made up of 15 amino acids. Trimming stripped 0 bases from V and 0 bases from J, with 6 bases between. The CDR3 region is CTCSAEGNNYAEQFF. CDR3 DNA, as far as it was read: TGCACCTGCAGTGCAGAGGGGAATAACTATGCT.

About this clone: All gene names here are mouse names. The missing CDR3 end, 4 residues past where the read stops, is filled in from the germline J gene. V and J are TRBV13-3 and TRBJ2-1, with TRBD1 matching over 8 bases. CDR3 length equals 15 residues. The J segment lost 2 bases and the V segment lost 4 bases, leaving 5 bases of the junction unmatched. CDR1 is NNHDY and CDR2 is SYVADS in the germline V gene. The CDR3 protein is CASSLQGGDYAEQFF. The sequenced CDR3 bases are TGTGCCAGCAGTTTACAGGGGGGAGACTATGCT.

This clone was observed many times. Mouse gene names and germline throughout. The DNA ends 4 residues before the CDR3 does, and the rest of the CDR3 is filled in from the germline J gene. The same CDR3 can be traced to other DNA sequences in this sample. The genes are TRBV1 and TRBJ2-1; TRBD2 aligns across 9 bases. V gave up 2 bases and J gave up 3 bases; unmatched junction bases: 2. The CDR3 sequence is 15 residues long. Germline loops: CDR1 NSQYPW, CDR2 LRSPGD (reference sequence). CDR3 loop: CTCSALGGSYAEQFF. The CDR3 bases that were read are TGCACCTGCAGTGCACTGGGGGGGAGCTATGCT.

This clone was picked up a small number of times. Genes and germline come from the mouse. Read data end 4 residues before the CDR3 end; the end is taken from the germline J gene. The rearrangement joins TRBV1 to TRBJ1-2; D is undetermined. This CDR3 has 15 residues. Per the germline V gene, CDR1 is NSQYPW and CDR2 is LRSPGD (reference sequence). The V gene lost 0 bases and the J gene lost 0 bases, with 8 bases spanning the gap. Incomplete CDR3 DNA: TGCACCTGCAGTGCAGATAACATTGCAAACTCC. Its protein is CTCSADNIANS. The CDR3 reads in full as CTCSADNIANSDYTF.

This clone appeared a few times. Mouse names are used for the genes. The missing CDR3 end, 4 residues past where the read stops, is filled in from the germline J gene. The chain employs TRBV19 and TRBJ2-1; perhaps TRBD1 as D (6 bases). Trimming shortened V by 7 bases and J by 1 base, and 9 bases separated the two germline ends. In germline, CDR1 is FNHDT, CDR2 SITEND (reference sequence). The CDR3 consists of 13 residues. CDR3 bases read: TGTGCCAGCGGGGACAAAAACTATGCT. It specifies CASGDKNYA. The entire CDR3 protein is CASGDKNYAEQFF.

This clone was seen a handful of times. Gene names and germline refer to mouse. The read ends 4 residues early relative to the CDR3; the germline J gene fills the gap. V usage is TRBV31 and J usage is TRBJ2-7; no firm D call. The CDR3 contains 13 residues. Per the germline V gene, CDR1 is GKSSPN and CDR2 is SITVG. The sequenced CDR3 bases are TGTGCCTGGAGTCTGGGGTCGGGGTAT. The encoded protein is CAWSLGSGY. The full CDR3 protein is CAWSLGSGYEQYF.

This clone was seen a handful of times. All gene names here are mouse names. The read stops 4 residues short of the end of the CDR3; the missing end is completed from the germline J gene. The V and J genes are TRBV5 and TRBJ2-2; weak D call: TRBD2 (5 bases). Germline lookup yields CDR1 LGHNA and CDR2 YNLKQL (reference sequence). With 0 bases removed from V and 0 bases from J, the gap between germline ends came to 8 bases. This CDR3 has 16 amino acids. The covered CDR3 bases are TGTGCCAGCAGCCAAGATTCTGGGACAAACACCGGG. Protein: CASSQDSGTNTG. The CDR3, in full, reads CASSQDSGTNTGQLYF.

Notes on this clone: Each gene name is a mouse one. The CDR3 DNA, read in part, is TGCACCTGCAGAAAACAGGGTAGTGCAGAA. Protein sequence: CTCRKQGSAE. The whole CDR3 reads CTCRKQGSAETLYF. The chain uses TRBV1 and TRBJ2-3, with D maybe TRBD1 (6 bases). Coverage ceases 4 residues before the CDR3 finishes, and the germline J gene fills in the end. Germline loops: CDR1 NSQYPW, CDR2 LRSPGD (reference sequence). The CDR3 covers 14 residues. V lost 6 bases to trimming and J lost 0 bases, with 10 bases between them.

In regard to this clone: Mouse germline and gene names are used. The CDR3 end falls 4 residues outside the read, so it is completed with the germline J gene. The identical CDR3 is also encoded by other nucleotide sequences in the sample. The chain combines TRBV1 with TRBJ1-1, with D perhaps matching TRBD1 (6 bases). Trimming took off 6 bases at V and 0 bases at J, with 11 bases between the two ends. Germline V gene lookup returns CDR1 NSQYPW and CDR2 LRSPGD (reference sequence). The CDR3 runs to 14 residues. The CDR3 loop reads CTCSAGQANTEVFF. CDR3 DNA, as far as it was read: TGCACCTGCAGCGCGGGACAAGCAAACACA.

This clone was seen a few times. Gene names and germline match the mouse. The CDR3 goes on 4 residues after the read ends, and that part is filled in from the germline J gene. The chain employs TRBV1 and TRBJ2-2, with D hard to call. V dropped 4 bases and J dropped 0 bases, with 6 bases sitting between them. Germline V gives CDR1 NSQYPW, CDR2 LRSPGD (reference sequence). The CDR3 length is 14 residues. The covered CDR3 bases are TGCACCTGCAGTGACCAGTCAAACACCGGG. Residues: CTCSDQSNTG. The entire CDR3 protein is CTCSDQSNTGQLYF. Full variable domain (missing parts from reference TRBV1 and TRBJ2-2): VTLLEQNPRWRLVPRGQAVNLRCILKNSQYPWMSWYQQDLQKQLQWLFTLRSPGDKEVKSLPGADYLATRVTDTELRLQVANMSQGRTLYCTCSDQSNTGQLYFGEGSKLTVL.

The table lists this clone with a few counts. All gene names here are mouse names. The read terminates 4 residues before the CDR3 end, so the remaining end is supplied by the germline J gene. The rearrangement links TRBV1 to TRBJ2-5; 9 nucleotides match TRBD1. V lost 4 bases, J lost 0 bases, and 2 bases stayed unmatched. The CDR3 is 15 amino acids. Per germline, CDR1 NSQYPW and CDR2 LRSPGD (reference sequence). The DNA read from the CDR3 is TGCACCTGCAGTGGGACAGGGGTTAACCAAGAC. Translated: CTCSGTGVNQD. The full-length CDR3 reads as CTCSGTGVNQDTQYF.

Comment on this clone: Germline and genes here are mouse. The read ends 4 residues before the CDR3 terminus; that terminus is restored from the germline J gene. The gene calls are TRBV13-1 and TRBJ1-2, with 7 bases aligning to TRBD1. From germline, CDR1 is NSHNY and CDR2 SYGAGN. The CDR3 consists of 14 residues. Trimming cost V 5 bases and J 0 bases; bases outside gene matches: 4. CDR3 in amino acids: CASRKGQSNSDYTF. Incomplete CDR3 DNA: TGTGCCAGCAGGAAGGGACAGTCAAACTCC.

This clone turned up a few times. Gene labels here are mouse ones. The CDR3 end lies 4 residues beyond the end of the read and is filled in from the germline J gene. The chain joins TRBV13-1 to TRBJ1-2; 7 positions match TRBD1. Trimming removed 2 bases from V and 0 bases from J; junction bases left unmatched: 4. Germline lookup yields CDR1 NSHNY and CDR2 SYGAGN. This CDR3 spans 15 amino acids. The CDR3 reads CASSDRDRSNSDYTF. CDR3 bases read: TGTGCCAGCAGTGACCGGGACAGATCAAACTCC.

As regards this clone: Gene names denote mouse genes. CDR3 sequence reads: CASSDAWTGRDEQYF. The sequenced CDR3 bases are TGTGCCAGCAGTGATGCATGGACAGGGAGGGAT. The chain employs TRBV13-1 and TRBJ2-7; 8 nucleotides align to TRBD1. Read coverage stops 4 residues before the CDR3 terminus; the germline J gene supplies the remainder. The length of the CDR3 is 15 residues. Germline loops: CDR1 NSHNY, CDR2 SYGAGN.

On this clone itself: A read error may be the cause here, since a much bigger clone is one base away. Here the gene names and germline are mouse. This CDR3 is CASSQDRTETLYF. The DNA read from the CDR3 is TGTGCCAGCAGCCAAGACAGGACAGAA. V gene TRBV5 combines with J gene TRBJ2-3; D unclear. The sequence runs out 4 residues before the end of the CDR3; the remainder is reconstructed from the germline J gene. Germline CDR1 reads LGHNA; CDR2 reads YNLKQL (reference sequence). Trimming removed 0 bases from V and 4 bases from J, with 5 bases in between. The CDR3 extends over 13 amino acids.

This clone was seen only a few times. Gene and germline names: mouse. The CDR3 extends 4 residues past the end of the read, so its final part is completed from the germline J gene. The chain carries TRBV13-3 and TRBJ2-5; D gene unclear. CDR1 and CDR2 (germline): NNHDY, SYVADS. V was clipped by 1 base and J by 2 bases, with 8 bases between them. The CDR3 covers 14 residues. The CDR3 loop is CASSDQEVQDTQYF. CDR3 bases read: TGTGCCAGCAGTGATCAAGAGGTCCAAGAC.

This clone appeared a few times. Gene labels here are mouse ones. The CDR3 end falls 4 residues outside the read, so it is completed with the germline J gene. This rearrangement joins TRBV13-1 to TRBJ2-1; TRBD1 agrees at 8 bases. The CDR3 contains 15 residues. J gave up 3 bases and V 1 base, and 3 bases lay outside the gene matches. Per the germline V gene, CDR1 is NSHNY and CDR2 is SYGAGN. The sequenced part of the CDR3 DNA is TGTGCCAGCAGTGATAAAACAGGGGGCTATGCT. Translating gives CASSDKTGGYA. The full CDR3 is CASSDKTGGYAEQFF.

As regards this clone: Gene names and germline refer to mouse. The read ends 4 residues early relative to the CDR3; the germline J gene fills the gap. Distinct nucleotide sequences in the sample also encode this CDR3. The chain employs TRBV1 and TRBJ1-1, with D unclear. V was cut by 0 bases and J by 1 base, with 6 bases left in between. Germline CDR1 NSQYPW, CDR2 LRSPGD (reference sequence). The CDR3 length is 14 residues. The CDR3 bases that were read are TGCACCTGCAGTGCAGATGCAGGGAACACA. This codes for CTCSADAGNT. The whole CDR3 reads CTCSADAGNTEVFF.

In its sample, this clone was seen a few times. Germline and genes: mouse. The CDR3 end is not reached by the read, which stops 4 residues before it; the germline J gene fills it in. The chain has TRBV13-1 and TRBJ1-1; possible D gene TRBD1, 6 bases. This CDR3 is built from 11 residues. CDR1 is NSHNY and CDR2 is SYGAGN in the germline V gene. The DNA read from the CDR3 is TGTGCCAGCAGAGGGACATCA. Translating it yields CASRGTS. The entire CDR3 protein is CASRGTSEVFF.